This TCR beta chain is drawn from a study of cytomegalovirus exposure and HLA in healthy donors. This PCR relied on a set of 60 Vbeta primers and 13 Jbeta primers. Assay: immunoSEQ multiplex PCR; the TCRdb copy retains only in-frame clones and omits some. The sample has about 130,000 clones; 70% to 80% are singletons. Study observations and caveats: Presence/absence results assume similar sequencing depth per donor, which may not hold.

On this clone: Its target is unknown.

This clonotype was sampled from a female donor in good health and CMV-seronegative. What was sequenced was PBMCs.

CDR3 residues: CASTSGVNTEAFF. The CDR3 DNA reads as TGTGCCAGCACCTCGGGTGTTAATACTGAAGCTTTCTTT. The gene calls are TRBV28 and TRBJ1-1; no firm D call. The CDR3 has 13 amino acids. V lost 7 bases and J 5 bases, leaving 14 bases between the germline ends. CDR1 and CDR2 (germline): MDHEN, SYDVKM.